Following are 8 T cell receptor beta chains from one sample sequenced in a study of blood T cell repertoires in COVID-19. TCRdb's copy holds only in-frame clones and misses some; the assay was immunoSEQ multiplex PCR. The sample includes about 100,000 clones, approximately 83% of them seen just once. Sequenced sample: PBMCs or T cells enriched from blood (not recorded which). These receptors all come from a woman between 45 and 60 years old who had recovered from COVID-19.

This clone appeared a single time. This chain uses TRBV28 with TRBJ1-5; 8 nucleotides agree with TRBD1. The CDR3 consists of 17 residues. The V and J ends lost 2 bases and 7 bases, in that order; junction bases with no gene match: 13. In germline, CDR1 is MDHEN, CDR2 SYDVKM. The chain's CDR3 is CASSLLAGQGAGQPQHF. The CDR3 DNA is TGTGCCAGCAGTTTACTAGCCGGGCAGGGGGCAGGGCAGCCCCAGCATTTT.

This clone was found a few times. The chain recombines TRBV7-3 with TRBJ1-1, with D perhaps matching TRBD1 (5 bases). The CDR3 is made up of 13 amino acids. Trimming removed 5 bases at V and 1 base at J, with 8 bases between. CDR1 and CDR2 (germline): SGHTA, FQGTGA. CDR3 in DNA: TGTGCCAGCAGCCAACAGGAGAACACTGAAGCTTTCTTT. Residues: CASSQQENTEAFF.

The chain joins TRBV9 to TRBJ2-1; tentatively, D is TRBD1 (7 bases). CDR3 size: 17 residues. Between the trimmed V and J ends, which lost 2 bases and 2 bases, there was a span of 17 bases. Germline loops: CDR1 SGDLS, CDR2 YYNGEE. The CDR3 bases are TGTGCCAGCAGCGTCCGGGGGATCGGACAGGCCTACAATGAGCAGTTCTTC. Amino acids: CASSVRGIGQAYNEQFF.

V and J are TRBV2 and TRBJ1-1; D gene uncertain. Trimming cost V 5 bases and J 3 bases, with 16 bases left between them. This CDR3 region has 15 residues. The germline V gene has CDR1 SNHLY and CDR2 FYNNEI. CDR3 protein: CASSRVMGGYTEAFF. The CDR3 DNA reads TGTGCCAGCAGTCGGGTGATGGGCGGGTACACTGAAGCTTTCTTT.

The chain links TRBV27 to TRBJ2-5, with a weak D call TRBD1 (6 bases). Germline-derived CDR1 and CDR2 are MNHEY and SMNVEV (reference sequence). This CDR3 spans 15 amino acids. V lost 4 bases to trimming and J lost 5 bases, with 17 bases between them. In DNA, the CDR3 is TGTGCCAGCAGTTCCGACAGGTTTCAGGGGGAGACCCAGTACTTC. This sequence encodes CASSSDRFQGETQYF.

The rearrangement links TRBV4-1 to TRBJ1-1; no clear D gene. CDR3 length equals 14 residues. V was pared by 0 bases and J by 1 base, with 6 bases between. Germline CDR1 MGHRA, CDR2 YSYEKL. The CDR3 nucleotides read TGCGCCAGCAGCCAAGATCACGGGAACACTGAAGCTTTCTTT. As protein: CASSQDHGNTEAFF.

The chain couples TRBV3-1 (or the pseudogene TRBV3-2) to TRBJ1-1; a possible D gene is TRBD1 (5 bases). Germline assignment: CDR1 LGHDT and CDR2 YNNKEL (reference sequence). The CDR3 extends over 13 amino acids. Trimming removed 5 bases from V and 4 bases from J, with 11 bases in between. The DNA for the CDR3 is TGTGCCAGCAGCAGAATGGGGGGCACTGAAGCTTTCTTT. Protein: CASSRMGGTEAFF.

This clone appeared a few times. CDR3 DNA: TGTGCCAGCAGTGACGTAGCGGAGAGCACAGATACGCAGTATTTT. Its translation: CASSDVAESTDTQYF. This sequence joins TRBV6-4 and TRBJ2-3; D perhaps matches TRBD2 (6 bases). Trimming removed 2 bases at V and 0 bases at J, with 9 bases between. The CDR3 has 15 residues. CDR1 MRHNA and CDR2 SNTAGT come from the germline V gene.